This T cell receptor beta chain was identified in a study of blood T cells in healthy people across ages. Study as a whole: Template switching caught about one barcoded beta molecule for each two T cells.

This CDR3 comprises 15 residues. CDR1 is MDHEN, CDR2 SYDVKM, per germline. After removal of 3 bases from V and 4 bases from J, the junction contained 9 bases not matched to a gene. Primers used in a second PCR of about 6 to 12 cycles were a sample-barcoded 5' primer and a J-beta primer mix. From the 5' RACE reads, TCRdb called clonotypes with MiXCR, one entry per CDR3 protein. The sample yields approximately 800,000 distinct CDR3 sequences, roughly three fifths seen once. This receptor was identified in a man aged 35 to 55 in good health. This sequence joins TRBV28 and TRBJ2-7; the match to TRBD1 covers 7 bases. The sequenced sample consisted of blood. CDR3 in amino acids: CASSFEGGREYEQYF. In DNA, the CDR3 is TGTGCCAGCAGTTTCGAAGGGGGCAGAGAATACGAGCAGTACTTC.